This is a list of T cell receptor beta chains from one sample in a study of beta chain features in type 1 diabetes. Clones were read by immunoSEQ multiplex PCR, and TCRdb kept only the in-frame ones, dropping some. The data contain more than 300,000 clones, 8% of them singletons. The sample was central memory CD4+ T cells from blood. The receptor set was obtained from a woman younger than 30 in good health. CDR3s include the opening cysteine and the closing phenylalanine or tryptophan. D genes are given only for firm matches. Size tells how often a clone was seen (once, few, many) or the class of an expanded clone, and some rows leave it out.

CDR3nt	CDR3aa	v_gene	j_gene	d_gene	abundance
TGTGCCAGCAGCTTAGGTGTTTCGGGACTAGCCTACGAGCAGTACTTC	CASSLGVSGLAYEQYF	TRBV7-2	TRBJ2-7	TRBD2	few
TGCGCCAGCAGCCCCGGACAGCTCCGATCCCAAGAGACCCAGTACTTC	CASSPGQLRSQETQYF	TRBV5-1	TRBJ2-5	.	few
TGTGCCAGCAGGGCTTTTCGACAGGGGACCACTGAAGCTTTCTTT	CASRAFRQGTTEAFF	TRBV2	TRBJ1-1	TRBD1	.
TGCGCCAGCAGCCAAGATTGGAGACTAGCGGGGGATCGACAAGAGACCCAGTACTTC	CASSQDWRLAGDRQETQYF	TRBV4-3	TRBJ2-5	TRBD2	few
TGTGCCAGCAGCCAATTAGATTCGTCCGGGGAGCTGTTTTTT	CASSQLDSSGELFF	TRBV4-2	TRBJ2-2	.	.
TGTGCCAGCAGCCCGAGACAGGGTGGAAACACCATATATTTT	CASSPRQGGNTIYF	TRBV7-6	TRBJ1-3	TRBD1	.
TGTGCCAGCAGCTTAGCGCTCACAGCCTCTGGAAACACCATATATTTT	CASSLALTASGNTIYF	TRBV7-9	TRBJ1-3	.	.
TGCAGCGTTGAAGATTACCAGGCAGGGGGCTACGATGAGCAGCTCTTC	CSVEDYQAGGYDEQLF	TRBV29-1	TRBJ2-1	TRBD1	.
TGTGCCAGCAGCGTAATCCCGGCCGGGACAGAAGCTTTCTTT	CASSVIPAGTEAFF	TRBV9	TRBJ1-1	.	few
TGTGCCAGCAGCTTAGACATCAAGCAGTACTTC	CASSLDIKQYF	TRBV7-2	TRBJ2-7	.	many
TGTGCCAGCAGCCTGCTGGGACAGGTCGGCGAGCAGTACTTC	CASSLLGQVGEQYF	TRBV7-9	TRBJ2-7	TRBD1	.
TGTGCCAGCAGCCAAGATTCGGCGAATAGCAATCAGCCCCAGCATTTT	CASSQDSANSNQPQHF	TRBV4-2	TRBJ1-5	.	.
TGTGCCAGCAGCTTGGTAGAAAACATTCAGTACTTC	CASSLVENIQYF	TRBV7-2	TRBJ2-4	.	.
TGTGCCAGCCGGGCGGACAGGGGGCACGAGCAGTACTTC	CASRADRGHEQYF	TRBV6-1	TRBJ2-7	TRBD1	.
TGTGCCAGCAGCTTAGCTAGCAGGGGAAGTGGGAAACTGTTTTTT	CASSLASRGSGKLFF	TRBV7-2	TRBJ1-4	.	.
TGTGCCAGCAGGCCTCCTAGCGGGAGGGTCACCGAGCAGTTCTTC	CASRPPSGRVTEQFF	TRBV28	TRBJ2-1	TRBD2	few
TGCGCCAGCAGTCAATCCCCGACTAGCGTGGTAGATACGCAGTATTTT	CASSQSPTSVVDTQYF	TRBV23-1	TRBJ2-3	TRBD2	.
TGTGCCAGCAGTTCTGGATCTCAGCCCCAGCATTTT	CASSSGSQPQHF	TRBV6-6	TRBJ1-5	.	few
TGTGCCAGCAGCGCCCGTCAAGAGACCCAGTACTTC	CASSARQETQYF	TRBV6-1	TRBJ2-5	.	.
TGTGCCAGCAGTGAAGCTCACAGGTGGTACGAGCAGTACTTC	CASSEAHRWYEQYF	TRBV2	TRBJ2-7	.	few
TGTGCCAGTAGTAGGAACAGGCAAGAGACCCAGTACTTC	CASSRNRQETQYF	TRBV19	TRBJ2-5	.	few
TGCAGTGCGGGGAGGGGGCTTGAGTACTTC	CSAGRGLEYF	TRBV20-1	TRBJ2-7	.	many
TGCGCCAGCAGCTTGGCCAGGGATCGAGCCGGGGAGCTGTTTTTT	CASSLARDRAGELFF	TRBV5-1	TRBJ2-2	.	few
TGCAGCGTTGCGGGGACAGGCCGACCCTCTGGAAACACCATATATTTT	CSVAGTGRPSGNTIYF	TRBV29-1	TRBJ1-3	TRBD1	few
TGTGCCAGTAGTATCGGTCCCCGATGGCAGTTGAACACTGAAGCTTTCTTT	CASSIGPRWQLNTEAFF	TRBV19	TRBJ1-1	.	many
TGTGCCAGCAGCCAAGAACGAGCGGGAGTGGAGTTCTTC	CASSQERAGVEFF	TRBV14	TRBJ2-1	TRBD2	.
TGTGCCAGCTTCGAAGGTGGATTAAGCAATCAGCCCCAGCATTTT	CASFEGGLSNQPQHF	TRBV21-1	TRBJ1-5	.	many
TGTGCCAGCAGATGGACTAGCGGCTACGAGCAGTACTTC	CASRWTSGYEQYF	TRBV28	TRBJ2-7	TRBD2	few
TGTGCCAGCAGCTTGGGGACTAGCTCCTACAATGAGCAGTTCTTC	CASSLGTSSYNEQFF	TRBV11-3	TRBJ2-1	TRBD2	.
TGTGCCAGCACAATAGCGGGAGTCTACGAGCAGTACTTC	CASTIAGVYEQYF	TRBV7-9	TRBJ2-7	TRBD2	.
TGTGCCAGCAGTAACAGGGCAATTGGTGGCGAGCAGTACTTC	CASSNRAIGGEQYF	TRBV28	TRBJ2-7	.	.
TGTGCCAGCAGCTTATCAGGACAACGCTCCTACAATGAGCAGTTCTTC	CASSLSGQRSYNEQFF	TRBV7-9	TRBJ2-1	.	many
TGTGCCAGCAGCGCCCGGGTCGGCAATGAGCAGTTCTTC	CASSARVGNEQFF	TRBV2	TRBJ2-1	.	.
TGTGCCAGCAGCTTTGGGGGTACGCGGCAAGAGACCCAGTACTTC	CASSFGGTRQETQYF	TRBV7-2	TRBJ2-5	.	few
TGTGCCAGCTCCTTCAAGCTAGCTATTAAATACAATGAGCAGTTCTTC	CASSFKLAIKYNEQFF	TRBV18	TRBJ2-1	.	few
TGTGCCAGCAGCTTAGGAGGCGGAGGCAATGAGCAGTTCTTC	CASSLGGGGNEQFF	TRBV7-2	TRBJ2-1	.	many
TGTGCCAGCAGTTTCCTGGGTAGGAGCTACAATGAGCAGTTCTTC	CASSFLGRSYNEQFF	TRBV28	TRBJ2-1	.	few
TGTGCCAGCAGCCAAGCGGGACAGGGGATCTCTGGAAACACCATATATTTT	CASSQAGQGISGNTIYF	TRBV4-2	TRBJ1-3	TRBD1	few